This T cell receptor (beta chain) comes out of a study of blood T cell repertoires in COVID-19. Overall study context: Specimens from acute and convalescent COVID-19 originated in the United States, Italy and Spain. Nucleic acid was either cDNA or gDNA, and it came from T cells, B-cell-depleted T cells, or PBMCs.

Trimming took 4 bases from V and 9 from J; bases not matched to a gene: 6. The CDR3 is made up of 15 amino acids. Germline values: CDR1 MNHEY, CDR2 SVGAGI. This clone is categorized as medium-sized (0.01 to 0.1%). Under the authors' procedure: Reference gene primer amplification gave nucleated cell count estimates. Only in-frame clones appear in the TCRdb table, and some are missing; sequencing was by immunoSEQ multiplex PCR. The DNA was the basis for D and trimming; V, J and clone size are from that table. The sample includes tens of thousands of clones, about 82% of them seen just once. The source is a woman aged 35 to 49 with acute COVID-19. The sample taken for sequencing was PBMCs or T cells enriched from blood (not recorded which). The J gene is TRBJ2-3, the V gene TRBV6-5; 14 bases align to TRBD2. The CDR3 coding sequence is TGTGCCAGCAGTTCGACTAGCGGGGGGGCCGACACGCAGTATTTT. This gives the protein CASSSTSGGADTQYF.